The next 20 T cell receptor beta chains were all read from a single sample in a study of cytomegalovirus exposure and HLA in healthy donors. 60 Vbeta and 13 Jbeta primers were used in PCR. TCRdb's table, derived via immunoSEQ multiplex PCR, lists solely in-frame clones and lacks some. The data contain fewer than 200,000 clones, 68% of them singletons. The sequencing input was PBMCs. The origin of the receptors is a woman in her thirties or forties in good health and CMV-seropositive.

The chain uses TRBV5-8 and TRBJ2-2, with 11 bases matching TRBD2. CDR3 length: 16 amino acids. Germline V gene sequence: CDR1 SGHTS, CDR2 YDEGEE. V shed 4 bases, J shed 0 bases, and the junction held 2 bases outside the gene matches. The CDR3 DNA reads TGTGCCAGCAGCACGGGACTAGCGGCGAACACCGGGGAGCTGTTTTTT. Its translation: CASSTGLAANTGELFF.

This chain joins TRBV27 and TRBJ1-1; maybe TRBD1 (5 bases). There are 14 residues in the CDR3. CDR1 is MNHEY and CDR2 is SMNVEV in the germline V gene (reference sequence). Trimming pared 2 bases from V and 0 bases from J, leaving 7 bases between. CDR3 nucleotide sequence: TGTGCCAGCAGTTTAGGAGGGGTGAACACTGAAGCTTTCTTT. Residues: CASSLGGVNTEAFF.

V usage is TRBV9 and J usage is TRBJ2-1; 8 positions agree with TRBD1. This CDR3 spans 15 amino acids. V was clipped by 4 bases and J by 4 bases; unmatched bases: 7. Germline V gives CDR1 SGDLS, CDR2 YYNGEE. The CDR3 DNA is TGTGCCAGCAGCCCTGGACAGGGTCGATACAATGAGCAGTTCTTC. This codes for CASSPGQGRYNEQFF.

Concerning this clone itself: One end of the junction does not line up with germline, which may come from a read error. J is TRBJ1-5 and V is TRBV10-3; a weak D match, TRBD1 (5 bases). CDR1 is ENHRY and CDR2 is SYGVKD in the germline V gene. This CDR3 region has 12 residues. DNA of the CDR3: TGTGCCATCAGTGACAGGGAAGAGCCCCAGAATTTT. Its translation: CAISDREEPQNF.

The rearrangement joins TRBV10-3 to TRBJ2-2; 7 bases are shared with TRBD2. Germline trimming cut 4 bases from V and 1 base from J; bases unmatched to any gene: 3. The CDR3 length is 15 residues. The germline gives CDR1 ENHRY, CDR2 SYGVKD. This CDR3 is CAISGGSQNTGELFF. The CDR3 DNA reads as TGTGCCATCAGTGGCGGGAGCCAGAACACCGGGGAGCTGTTTTTT.

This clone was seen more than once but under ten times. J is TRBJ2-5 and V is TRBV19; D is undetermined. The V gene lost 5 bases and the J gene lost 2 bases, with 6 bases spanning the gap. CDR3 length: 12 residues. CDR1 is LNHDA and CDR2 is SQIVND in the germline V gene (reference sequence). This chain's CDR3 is CASSEQQETQYF. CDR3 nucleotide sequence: TGTGCCAGTAGTGAACAGCAAGAGACCCAGTACTTC.

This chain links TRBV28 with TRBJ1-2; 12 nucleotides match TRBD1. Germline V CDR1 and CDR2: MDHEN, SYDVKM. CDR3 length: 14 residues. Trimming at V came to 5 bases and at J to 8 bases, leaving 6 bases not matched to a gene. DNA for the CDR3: TGTGCCAGCAGTCCCCCGGGACAGGGGGCCGGCTACACCTTC. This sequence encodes CASSPPGQGAGYTF.

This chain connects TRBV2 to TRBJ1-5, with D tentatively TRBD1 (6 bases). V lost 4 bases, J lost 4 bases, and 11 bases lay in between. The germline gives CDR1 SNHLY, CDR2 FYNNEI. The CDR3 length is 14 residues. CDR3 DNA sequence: TGTGCCAGCAGTGGGACAGCCATAAATCAGCCCCAGCATTTT. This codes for CASSGTAINQPQHF.

This chain's CDR3 is CASSSELRGTEAFF. The CDR3 DNA is TGTGCCAGCAGCTCGGAGCTTAGAGGTACTGAAGCTTTCTTT. The rearrangement uses TRBV6-5 and TRBJ1-1; D ambiguous. CDR1 and CDR2 from the germline V gene are MNHEY and SVGAGI. Trimming stripped 6 bases from V and 5 bases from J, with 16 bases between. This CDR3 region has 14 residues.

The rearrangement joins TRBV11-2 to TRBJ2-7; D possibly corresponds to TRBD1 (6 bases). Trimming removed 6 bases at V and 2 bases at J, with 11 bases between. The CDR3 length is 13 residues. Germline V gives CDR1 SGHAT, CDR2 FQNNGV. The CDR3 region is CASRRDMAYEQYF. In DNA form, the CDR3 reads TGTGCCAGCAGAAGGGACATGGCCTACGAGCAGTACTTC.

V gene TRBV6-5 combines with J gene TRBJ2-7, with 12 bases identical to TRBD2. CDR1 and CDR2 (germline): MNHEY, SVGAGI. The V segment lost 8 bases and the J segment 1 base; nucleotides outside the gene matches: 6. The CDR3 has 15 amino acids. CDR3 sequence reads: CASPSGGVGSYEQYF. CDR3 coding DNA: TGTGCCAGCCCTAGCGGGGGGGTCGGGTCCTACGAGCAGTACTTC.

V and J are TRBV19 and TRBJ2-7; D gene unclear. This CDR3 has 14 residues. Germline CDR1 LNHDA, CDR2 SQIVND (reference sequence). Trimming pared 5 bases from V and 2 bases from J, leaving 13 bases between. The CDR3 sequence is CASSPSVGAYEQYF. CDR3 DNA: TGTGCCAGTAGTCCCTCAGTCGGAGCCTACGAGCAGTACTTC.

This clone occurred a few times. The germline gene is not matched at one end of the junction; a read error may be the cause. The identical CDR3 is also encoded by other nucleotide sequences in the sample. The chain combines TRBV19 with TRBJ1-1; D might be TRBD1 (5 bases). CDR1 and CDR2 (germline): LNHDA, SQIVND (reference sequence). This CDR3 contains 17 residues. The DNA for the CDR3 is TGTGCCAGTAGTATAGGGGGGGGATTTCCCTTGAACACTGAAGCCTTCTTT. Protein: CASSIGGGFPLNTEAFF. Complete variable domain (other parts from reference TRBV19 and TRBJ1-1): DGGITQSPKYLFRKEGQNVTLSCEQNLNHDAMYWYRQDPGQGLRLIYYSQIVNDFQKGDIAEGYSVSREKKESFPLTVTSAQKNPTAFYLCASSIGGGFPLNTEAFFGQGTRLTVV.

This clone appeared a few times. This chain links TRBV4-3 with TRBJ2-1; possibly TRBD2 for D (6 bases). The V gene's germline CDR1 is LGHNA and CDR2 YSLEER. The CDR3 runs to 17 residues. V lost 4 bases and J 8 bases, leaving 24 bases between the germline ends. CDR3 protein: CASSRKTPPTSSHEQFF. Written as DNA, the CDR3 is TGCGCCAGCAGCCGAAAAACCCCCCCTACTAGCTCTCATGAGCAGTTCTTC.

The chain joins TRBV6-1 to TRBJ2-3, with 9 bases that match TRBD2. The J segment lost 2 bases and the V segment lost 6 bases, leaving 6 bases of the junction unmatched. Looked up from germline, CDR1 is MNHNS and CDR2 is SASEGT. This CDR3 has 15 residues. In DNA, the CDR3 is TGTGCCAGCAGCCCTACTAGCGGGTACACAGATACGCAGTATTTT. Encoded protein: CASSPTSGYTDTQYF.

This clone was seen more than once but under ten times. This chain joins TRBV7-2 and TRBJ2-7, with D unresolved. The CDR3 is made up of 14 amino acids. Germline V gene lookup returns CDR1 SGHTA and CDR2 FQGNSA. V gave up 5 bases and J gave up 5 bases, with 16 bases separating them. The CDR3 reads CASSPRPRMHEQYF. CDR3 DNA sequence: TGTGCCAGCAGCCCCCGCCCCAGAATGCACGAGCAGTACTTC.

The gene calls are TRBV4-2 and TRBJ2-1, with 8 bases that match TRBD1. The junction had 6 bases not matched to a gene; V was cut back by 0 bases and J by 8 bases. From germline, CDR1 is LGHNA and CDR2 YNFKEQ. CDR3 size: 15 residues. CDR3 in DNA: TGTGCCAGCAGCCAAGATTATGGACAGGGATATGAGCAGTTCTTC. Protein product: CASSQDYGQGYEQFF.

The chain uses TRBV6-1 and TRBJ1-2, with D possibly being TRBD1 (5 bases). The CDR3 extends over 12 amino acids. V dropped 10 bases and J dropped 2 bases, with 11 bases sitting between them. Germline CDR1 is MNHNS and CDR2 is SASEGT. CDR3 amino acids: CAMNRGNYGYTF. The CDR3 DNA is TGTGCCATGAACCGGGGGAACTATGGCTACACCTTC.

The CDR3 nucleotides are TGCAGCCTTTCGTTCCAGCCGACAGCCTGGAACACTGAAGCTTTCTTT. It yields the protein CSLSFQPTAWNTEAFF. V gene TRBV29-1 combines with J gene TRBJ1-1; tentative D call: TRBD1 (5 bases). The ends were cut back, 8 bases at V and 1 base at J, with 23 bases in the middle. This CDR3 spans 16 amino acids. Germline lookup yields CDR1 SQVTM and CDR2 ANQGSEA. The full variable domain, rest sourced from reference TRBV29-1 and TRBJ1-1, is SAVISQKPSRDICQRGTSLTIQCQVDSQVTMMFWYRQQPGQSLTLIATANQGSEATYESGFVIDKFPISRPNLTFSTLTVSNMSPEDSSIYLCSLSFQPTAWNTEAFFGQGTRLTVV.

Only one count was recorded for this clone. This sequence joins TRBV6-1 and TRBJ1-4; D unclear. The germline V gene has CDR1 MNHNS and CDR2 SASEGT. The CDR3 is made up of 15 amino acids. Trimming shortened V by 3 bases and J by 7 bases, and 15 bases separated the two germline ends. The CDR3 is CASSEFSGVTEKLFF. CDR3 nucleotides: TGTGCCAGCAGTGAGTTCAGTGGAGTAACTGAAAAACTGTTTTTT.